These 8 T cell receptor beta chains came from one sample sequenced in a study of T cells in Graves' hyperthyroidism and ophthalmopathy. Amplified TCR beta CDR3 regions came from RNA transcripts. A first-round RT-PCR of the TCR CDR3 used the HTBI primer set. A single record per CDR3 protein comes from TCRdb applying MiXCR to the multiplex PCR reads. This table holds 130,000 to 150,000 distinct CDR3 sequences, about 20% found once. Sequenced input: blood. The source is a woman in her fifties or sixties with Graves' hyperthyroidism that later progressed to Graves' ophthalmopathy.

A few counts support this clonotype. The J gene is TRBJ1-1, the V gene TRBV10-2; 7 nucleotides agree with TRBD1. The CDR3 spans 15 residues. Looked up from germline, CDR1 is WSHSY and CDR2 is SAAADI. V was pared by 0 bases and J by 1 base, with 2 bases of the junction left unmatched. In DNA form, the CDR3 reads TGCGCCAGCAGTGAGTCGGGGACAGCGAACACTGAAGCTTTCTTT. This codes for CASSESGTANTEAFF.

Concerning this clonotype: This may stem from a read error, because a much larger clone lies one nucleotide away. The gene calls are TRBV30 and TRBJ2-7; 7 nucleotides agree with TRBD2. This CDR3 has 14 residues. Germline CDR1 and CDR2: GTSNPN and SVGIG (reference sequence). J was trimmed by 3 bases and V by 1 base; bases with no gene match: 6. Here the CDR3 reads CAWSAGLVNYEQYF. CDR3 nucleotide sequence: TGTGCCTGGAGTGCCGGACTAGTTAACTACGAGCAGTACTTC.

This chain's CDR3 is CASSLGASYGYTF. CDR3 nucleotide sequence: TGTGCCAGCAGCTTAGGGGCGAGCTATGGCTACACCTTC. The rearrangement links TRBV7-6 to TRBJ1-2; D is unclear. This CDR3 has 13 residues. Germline CDR1 SGHVS, CDR2 FNYEAQ. V lost 1 base and J 4 bases, leaving 7 bases between the germline ends.

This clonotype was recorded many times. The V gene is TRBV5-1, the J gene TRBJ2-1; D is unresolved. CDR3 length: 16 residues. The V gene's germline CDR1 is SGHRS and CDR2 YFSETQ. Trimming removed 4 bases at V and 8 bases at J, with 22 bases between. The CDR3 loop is CASSTLTYYKPHEQFF. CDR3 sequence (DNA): TGCGCCAGCAGCACCCTTACATACTATAAACCCCATGAGCAGTTCTTC.

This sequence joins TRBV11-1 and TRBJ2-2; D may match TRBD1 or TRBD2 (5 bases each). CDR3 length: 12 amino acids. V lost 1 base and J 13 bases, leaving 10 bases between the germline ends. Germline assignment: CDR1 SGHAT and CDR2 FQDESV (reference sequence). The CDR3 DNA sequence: TGTGCCAGCAGCTTAGAGGGACGGAGGCTGTTTTTT. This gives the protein CASSLEGRRLFF.

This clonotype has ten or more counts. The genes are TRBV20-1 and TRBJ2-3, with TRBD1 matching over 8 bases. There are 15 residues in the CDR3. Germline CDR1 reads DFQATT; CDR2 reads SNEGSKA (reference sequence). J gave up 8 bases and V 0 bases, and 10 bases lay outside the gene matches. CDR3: CSARDPGGAGATQYF. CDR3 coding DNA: TGCAGTGCTAGAGATCCAGGGGGCGCAGGGGCTACGCAGTATTTT.

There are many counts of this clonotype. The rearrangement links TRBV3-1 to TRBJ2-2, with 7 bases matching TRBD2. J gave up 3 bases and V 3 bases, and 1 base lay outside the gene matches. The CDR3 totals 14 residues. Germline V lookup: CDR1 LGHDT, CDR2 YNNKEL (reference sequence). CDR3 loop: CASSHSGDTGELFF. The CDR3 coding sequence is TGTGCCAGCAGCCACAGCGGGGACACCGGGGAGCTGTTTTTT.

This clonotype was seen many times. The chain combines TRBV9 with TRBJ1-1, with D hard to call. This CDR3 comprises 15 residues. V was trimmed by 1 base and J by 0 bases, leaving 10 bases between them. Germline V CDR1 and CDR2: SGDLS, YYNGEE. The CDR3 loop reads CASSVSSGMNTEAFF. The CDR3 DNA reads TGTGCCAGCAGCGTATCGTCGGGTATGAACACTGAAGCTTTCTTT.